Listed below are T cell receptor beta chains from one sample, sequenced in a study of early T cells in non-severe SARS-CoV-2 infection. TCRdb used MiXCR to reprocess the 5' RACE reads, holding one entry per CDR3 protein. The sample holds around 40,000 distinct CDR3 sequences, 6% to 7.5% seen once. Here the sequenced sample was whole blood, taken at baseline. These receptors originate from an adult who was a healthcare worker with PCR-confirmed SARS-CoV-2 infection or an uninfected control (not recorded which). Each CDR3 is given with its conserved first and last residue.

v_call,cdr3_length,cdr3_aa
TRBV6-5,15,CASSYSKSYPDTQYF
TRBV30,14,CACSQLAGALEQYF
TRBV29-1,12,CSTSGSAGELFF
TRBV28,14,CASSQGQGGQPQHF
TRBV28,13,CASSSVPTDTQYF
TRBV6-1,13,CATRTSGKDEQFF
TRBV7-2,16,CASSLDRASSYNEQFF
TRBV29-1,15,CSVDMGGQGTYGYTF
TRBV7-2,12,CASSRFPNEQFF
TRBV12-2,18,CASRSAPFGGRRSDTQYF
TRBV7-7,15,CASSSSGARQETQYF
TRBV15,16,CATSRDRDRGQDTQYF
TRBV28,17,CASSPLGAGEENTEAFF
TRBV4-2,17,CASSQAAVATGTDTQYF
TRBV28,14,CATRSGLSSYEQYF
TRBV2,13,CASTSTGGTEAFF
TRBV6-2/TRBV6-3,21,CASSYSIGNRGSIHGTDTQYF
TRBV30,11,CAWSGFYEQYF
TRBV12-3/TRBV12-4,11,CASSLRETQYF
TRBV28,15,CASSLPVGGTDTQYF
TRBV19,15,CASSPSAGPYNEQFF
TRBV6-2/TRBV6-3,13,CASSSTGSYEQYF